The 30 T cell receptor beta chains listed next were all sequenced from one sample in a study of response to subunit inactivated influenza vaccine. TCRdb processed the RT-PCR reads anew with MiXCR; each CDR3 protein has one entry. The table records approximately 490,000 distinct CDR3 sequences, under 8.5% of them present only once. The sample here was PBMCs from blood, taken about 24 months after vaccination. These receptors came from a man between 50 and 75 years old who received an inactivated influenza vaccine.

V and J are TRBV20-1 and TRBJ2-5, with D possibly matching TRBD1 (6 bases). Trimming stripped 2 bases from V and 5 bases from J, with 18 bases between. The CDR3 is made up of 15 amino acids. In germline, CDR1 is DFQATT, CDR2 SNEGSKA (reference sequence). This CDR3 reads CSARSHRVVEETQYF. The CDR3, as DNA: TGCAGTGCTAGATCACACAGGGTGGTAGAGGAGACCCAGTACTTC.

This clonotype turned up a few times. This sequence joins TRBV28 and TRBJ2-1; the match to TRBD2 covers 8 bases. The CDR3 runs 15 residues. V shed 6 bases, J shed 4 bases, and the junction held 8 bases outside the gene matches. Germline values: CDR1 MDHEN, CDR2 SYDVKM. The CDR3 bases are TGTGCCAGCAGCTTCCCCGGGACTAGGTACAATGAGCAGTTCTTC. Protein: CASSFPGTRYNEQFF.

This clonotype was seen repeatedly, ten times or more. The chain recombines TRBV14 with TRBJ1-3; D is unclear. Germline lookup yields CDR1 SGHDN and CDR2 FVKESK. Deletions cut 6 bases from V and 2 bases from J, with 11 bases between. This CDR3 has 14 residues. DNA for the CDR3: TGTGCCAGCAGAAGAGGCCCAGCTGGAAACACCATATATTTT. It codes for CASRRGPAGNTIYF.

This clonotype occurred many times. The V and J genes are TRBV6-1 and TRBJ1-1, with D perhaps matching TRBD1 (6 bases). The germline V gene encodes CDR1 MNHNS and CDR2 SASEGT. V lost 6 bases to trimming and J lost 5 bases, with 13 bases between them. The CDR3 spans 13 residues. The CDR3 sequence: CASRGGGSTEAFF. The CDR3 region has the DNA TGTGCCAGCAGGGGGGGCGGGAGTACTGAAGCTTTCTTT.

This clonotype came up a few times. This chain connects TRBV29-1 to TRBJ2-7, with D unresolved. The CDR3 contains 12 residues. Trimming took 4 bases from V and 2 from J, leaving 9 bases between them. In germline, CDR1 is SQVTM, CDR2 ANQGSEA. The CDR3 DNA reads TGCAGCGTTGGGATCGATACCTACGAGCAGTACTTC. It encodes CSVGIDTYEQYF.

The chain uses TRBV27 and TRBJ1-5; a possible D gene is TRBD1 (6 bases). From germline, CDR1 is MNHEY and CDR2 SMNVEV (reference sequence). The CDR3 runs 14 residues. The V gene lost 5 bases and the J gene lost 6 bases, with 14 bases spanning the gap. The chain's CDR3 is CASSTSGAGQPQHF. Written as DNA, the CDR3 is TGTGCCAGCAGTACATCAGGGGCGGGTCAGCCCCAGCATTTT.

The V and J genes are TRBV3-1 and TRBJ2-2, with a weak D call TRBD2 (6 bases). The CDR3 has 15 residues. Germline CDR1 reads LGHDT; CDR2 reads YNNKEL (reference sequence). The V and J ends lost 2 bases and 6 bases respectively, with 13 bases between them. The CDR3 sequence: CASSQTAGSAGELFF. CDR3 coding DNA: TGTGCCAGCAGCCAAACAGCGGGCTCGGCCGGGGAGCTGTTTTTT.

J is TRBJ2-5 and V is TRBV2; 7 bases are shared with TRBD1. The CDR3 runs to 14 residues. From germline, CDR1 is SNHLY and CDR2 FYNNEI. Losses at the gene ends were 4 bases for V and 7 bases for J; bases not matched to a gene: 9. This CDR3 is CASSVTGAGGTQYF. CDR3 sequence (DNA): TGTGCCAGCAGTGTAACAGGGGCTGGTGGGACCCAGTACTTC.

The V gene is TRBV9, the J gene TRBJ1-3; a possible D gene is TRBD1 (6 bases). V lost 0 bases to trimming and J lost 4 bases, with 11 bases between them. The CDR3 loop spans 15 amino acids. Germline CDR1 and CDR2: SGDLS and YYNGEE. Here the CDR3 DNA reads TGTGCCAGCAGCGTAGCCGAGGGGGGCGGAAACACCATATATTTT. Translating gives CASSVAEGGGNTIYF.

This clonotype was counted ten times or more. The J gene is TRBJ2-4, the V gene TRBV6-2 or TRBV6-3; 7 bases fit TRBD2. The CDR3 is made up of 16 amino acids. Trimming at V came to 2 bases and at J to 9 bases, leaving 13 bases not matched to a gene. Looked up from germline, CDR1 is MNHEY and CDR2 is SVGEGT. The CDR3 loop is CASSYPSRELNGIQYF. The CDR3 region has the DNA TGTGCCAGCAGTTACCCATCGCGGGAGCTTAACGGCATTCAGTACTTC.

V and J are TRBV6-1 and TRBJ1-2, with 9 bases identical to TRBD1. The CDR3 is 15 amino acids. Trimming took 4 bases from V and 4 from J; bases not matched to a gene: 7. Germline CDR1 and CDR2: MNHNS and SASEGT. The DNA for the CDR3 is TGTGCCAGCAGTGGGGGACAGGGTGCGCTCTATGGCTACACCTTC. Residues: CASSGGQGALYGYTF.

This clonotype was seen ten or more times. The rearrangement links TRBV20-1 to TRBJ2-1, with 7 bases lining up with TRBD1. CDR3 size: 13 residues. Germline CDR1 reads DFQATT; CDR2 reads SNEGSKA (reference sequence). V shed 8 bases and J 7 bases; nucleotides not matched to a gene: 11. The CDR3: CSSRGQGRNEQFF. For the CDR3, the DNA is TGCAGTTCGAGGGGGCAGGGAAGGAATGAGCAGTTCTTC.

The sample holds many counts of this clonotype. This chain links TRBV12-3 or TRBV12-4 with TRBJ2-3; D gene unclear. V was shortened by 7 bases and J by 2 bases, with 10 bases between the two germline ends. The CDR3 has 13 residues. The CDR3 reads CASKAQNTDTQYF. CDR3 DNA: TGTGCCAGCAAAGCCCAGAACACAGATACGCAGTATTTT.

The table lists this clonotype with many counts. The rearrangement uses TRBV20-1 and TRBJ1-5; TRBD1 might be the D (5 bases). CDR1 and CDR2 from the germline V gene are DFQATT and SNEGSKA (reference sequence). This CDR3 contains 16 residues. V gave up 4 bases and J gave up 5 bases, with 21 bases separating them. The CDR3 loop is CSATVFGVGRDQPQHF. Here the CDR3 DNA reads TGCAGTGCTACCGTTTTTGGGGTCGGCAGGGATCAGCCCCAGCATTTT.

This clonotype was observed at least ten times. The rearrangement links TRBV12-3 or TRBV12-4 to TRBJ2-7; D uncertain. CDR3 size: 14 residues. V was trimmed by 2 bases and J by 0 bases, leaving 8 bases between them. The DNA for the CDR3 is TGTGCCAGCAGTTTACGACTTCCCTCCTACGAGCAGTACTTC. It encodes CASSLRLPSYEQYF.

This clonotype was picked up many times. This sequence joins TRBV4-1 and TRBJ2-3; D remains unclear. This CDR3 has 18 amino acids. The germline V gene encodes CDR1 MGHRA and CDR2 YSYEKL. V shed 2 bases and J shed 4 bases, with 22 bases lying between them. The CDR3 loop reads CASSQILNMVAFPDTQYF. In DNA, the CDR3 is TGCGCCAGCAGCCAAATACTGAATATGGTAGCTTTCCCAGATACGCAGTATTTT.

The V and J genes are TRBV15 and TRBJ1-1, with D perhaps matching TRBD1 (5 bases). The CDR3 runs to 15 residues. Trimming took off 3 bases at V and 3 bases at J, with 14 bases between the two ends. Germline V gene lookup returns CDR1 LNHNV and CDR2 YYDKDF (reference sequence). The CDR3 coding sequence is TGTGCCACCAGCAGGACCCACGGGGGGGACACTGAAGCTTTCTTT. It yields the protein CATSRTHGGDTEAFF.

This clonotype has a handful of counts. The chain uses TRBV9 and TRBJ2-3; 8 nucleotides align to TRBD1. From germline, CDR1 is SGDLS and CDR2 YYNGEE. This CDR3 spans 15 amino acids. Losses at the gene ends were 0 bases for V and 3 bases for J; bases not matched to a gene: 3. CDR3 sequence (DNA): TGTGCCAGCAGCGTAGCCGGGACAGGAACAGATACGCAGTATTTT. This sequence encodes CASSVAGTGTDTQYF.

V gene TRBV6-2 or TRBV6-3 combines with J gene TRBJ2-4; tentative D call: TRBD2 (5 bases). CDR1 is MNHEY, CDR2 SVGEGT, per germline. CDR3 length: 13 residues. Trimming pared 6 bases from V and 11 bases from J, leaving 17 bases between. The CDR3, as DNA: TGTGCCAGCAGCCCCCAGCGGTCGACCCTTCAGTACTTC. It specifies CASSPQRSTLQYF.

Only a few counts were recorded for this clonotype. The chain carries TRBV12-3 or TRBV12-4 and TRBJ1-1, with TRBD1 matching 12 bases. The length of the CDR3 is 18 residues. V dropped 3 bases and J dropped 2; count of bases not matched to a gene: 10. The chain's CDR3 is CASSFPPGTGGVNTEAFF. In nucleotides, the CDR3 is TGTGCCAGCAGTTTCCCGCCCGGGACAGGGGGCGTAAACACTGAAGCTTTCTTT.

This clonotype was recorded many times. The chain carries TRBV11-2 and TRBJ2-5; 9 bases line up with TRBD1. The J segment lost 2 bases and the V segment lost 6 bases, leaving 10 bases of the junction unmatched. Germline-derived CDR1 and CDR2 are SGHAT and FQNNGV. CDR3 length: 16 amino acids. Written as DNA, the CDR3 is TGTGCCAGCAGAGAAACAGGGGGCTTAGGGCAAGAGACCCAGTACTTC. It codes for CASRETGGLGQETQYF. Full variable domain (rest looked up from reference TRBV11-2 and TRBJ2-5): EAGVAQSPRYKIIEKRQSVAFWCNPISGHATLYWYQQILGQGPKLLIQFQNNGVVDDSQLPKDRFSAERLKGVDSTLKIQPAKLEDSAVYLCASRETGGLGQETQYFGPGTRLLVL.

The sample holds many counts of this clonotype. The chain couples TRBV29-1 to TRBJ2-2; 8 bases map to TRBD1. Unmatched junction bases numbered 8, after V lost 5 bases and J lost 6 bases. Per the germline V gene, CDR1 is SQVTM and CDR2 is ANQGSEA. The CDR3 runs to 14 residues. CDR3 nucleotide sequence: TGCAGCGTTTTCGACAGGGGAGTTGCCGGGGAGCTGTTTTTT. Protein: CSVFDRGVAGELFF.

This clonotype was counted between two and nine times. The CDR3 coding sequence is TGTGCCAGCAGTTACCCGTCTACCCCTTCCGTCTACAATGAGCAGTTCTTC. As protein: CASSYPSTPSVYNEQFF. This chain joins TRBV6-2 or TRBV6-3 and TRBJ2-1; D gene unclear. Germline CDR1 and CDR2: MNHEY and SVGEGT. The CDR3 consists of 17 residues. V was trimmed by 2 bases and J by 3 bases, leaving 17 bases between them.

This clonotype was seen a handful of times. The J gene is TRBJ1-4, the V gene TRBV10-3; 10 bases map to TRBD1. This CDR3 comprises 18 residues. The germline V gene encodes CDR1 ENHRY and CDR2 SYGVKD. V was clipped by 2 bases and J by 4 bases; unmatched bases: 10. CDR3 nucleotides: TGTGCCATCAGTGAGAAGGGACAGGGGCCCTCCGGTAATGAAAAACTGTTTTTT. Amino acid sequence: CAISEKGQGPSGNEKLFF.

This clonotype appeared a few times. The genes are TRBV12-3 or TRBV12-4 and TRBJ1-1; maybe TRBD1 (5 bases). Trimming pared 3 bases from V and 5 bases from J, leaving 16 bases between. This CDR3 is 15 amino acids long. Here the CDR3 reads CASSFHVGGVTEAFF. The CDR3 bases are TGTGCCAGCAGTTTTCATGTGGGGGGAGTTACTGAAGCTTTCTTT.

Many counts were recorded for this clonotype. This chain joins TRBV5-1 and TRBJ2-1; D perhaps matches TRBD1 (6 bases). The CDR3 totals 16 residues. Germline CDR1 and CDR2: SGHRS and YFSETQ. Trimming took 0 bases from V and 2 from J, leaving 12 bases between them. DNA of the CDR3: TGCGCCAGCAGCTTGGTGATGACAGGCGCCTACAATGAGCAGTTCTTC. This encodes CASSLVMTGAYNEQFF.

V and J are TRBV7-6 and TRBJ2-7; the D gene is possibly TRBD2 (6 bases). V lost 4 bases and J 2 bases, leaving 24 bases between the germline ends. Germline V gene lookup returns CDR1 SGHVS and CDR2 FNYEAQ. CDR3 length: 18 amino acids. CDR3 protein: CASSSPHGGNQATYEQYF. The CDR3 coding sequence is TGTGCCAGCAGCTCACCCCACGGGGGAAATCAAGCGACCTACGAGCAGTACTTC. Full variable domain (rest looked up from reference TRBV7-6 and TRBJ2-7): GAGVSQSPRYKVTKRGQDVALRCDPISGHVSLYWYRQALGQGPEFLTYFNYEAQQDKSGLPNDRFSAERPEGSISTLTIQRTEQRDSAMYRCASSSPHGGNQATYEQYFGPGTRLTVT.

This clonotype came up many times. V is TRBV12-3 or TRBV12-4 and J is TRBJ2-1; 12 bases are a match to TRBD2. The CDR3 spans 15 residues. With 5 bases clipped from V and 7 bases from J, the junction kept 6 bases outside the gene matches. The CDR3 DNA reads TGTGCCAGCAGTAAATCTAGCGGGAGGGCGAATGAGCAGTTCTTC. This codes for CASSKSSGRANEQFF.

This clonotype was picked up a small number of times. CDR3 nucleotides: TGTGCCAGCAGCCACCTCCTAGGACAGGGGGGCGATGAGCAGTTCTTC. Its translation is CASSHLLGQGGDEQFF. The chain employs TRBV14 and TRBJ2-1; 10 bases agree with TRBD1. Germline V gene lookup returns CDR1 SGHDN and CDR2 FVKESK. The ends lost 3 bases at V and 8 bases at J; junction bases unmatched: 10. CDR3 size: 16 residues.

The rearrangement links TRBV3-1 to TRBJ2-7; TRBD2 is a possible D gene (5 bases). Trimming left V 1 base short and J 5 bases short, with 12 bases between. The CDR3 sequence is 14 residues long. Germline V gene lookup returns CDR1 LGHDT and CDR2 YNNKEL (reference sequence). The CDR3 DNA reads TGTGCCAGCAGCCAAGTATATACTAGGCACGAGCAGTACTTC. Protein: CASSQVYTRHEQYF.